The source of this T cell receptor beta chain is a study of blood T cell repertoires in COVID-19. Study summary: Some COVID-19 samples were acute and others convalescent; all came from the United States, Italy and Spain. Sources were T cells, B-cell-depleted T cells, or PBMCs; the material itself was cDNA or gDNA.

Authors' processing steps: The authors estimated nucleated cell counts from reference gene primer amplification. Only in-frame clones appear in the TCRdb table, and some are missing; sequencing was by immunoSEQ multiplex PCR. That table gives V, J and clone size, and the DNA gave D and trimming. In the table there are more than 100,000 clones, 89% of which are singletons. CDR1 and CDR2 (germline): LNHNV, YYDKDF (reference sequence). The CDR3 covers 15 residues. The V and J ends lost 1 base and 4 bases respectively, with 13 bases between them. Material: peripheral blood. The sequence derives from a woman aged 55-70 years with acute or convalescent COVID-19. V gene TRBV15 combines with J gene TRBJ1-1, with D tentatively TRBD1 (5 bases). Written as DNA, the CDR3 is TGTGCCACCAGCAGAGGGTCGGGGGTGGCCACTGAAGCTTTCTTT. It specifies CATSRGSGVATEAFF.